This T cell receptor beta chain was found in a study of T cells in Graves' hyperthyroidism and ophthalmopathy. Authors of the study amplified TCR beta CDR3 regions from RNA transcripts. Primed by the HTBI set, a first-round RT-PCR was run on the TCR CDR3. TCRdb fed the multiplex PCR reads into MiXCR, producing one record per CDR3 protein. The sample carries about 59,000 distinct CDR3 sequences, roughly 58% recorded once. The V gene lost 4 bases and the J gene lost 0 bases, with 4 bases spanning the gap. Germline lookup yields CDR1 LNHDA and CDR2 SQIVND (reference sequence). The CDR3 has 14 amino acids.

The chain uses TRBV19 and TRBJ2-6; no clear D. The material sequenced was blood. The sequence was collected from a woman aged 60 to 75 with Graves' ophthalmopathy. Here the CDR3 DNA reads TGTGCCAGTAGTAAGGGCTCTGGGGCCAACGTCCTGACTTTC. This codes for CASSKGSGANVLTF.